The 27 T cell receptor beta chains reported below all come from one sample, sequenced in a study of shared clonotypes between healthy human individuals. Some clones are missing from TCRdb's copy, which holds only in-frame ones; the method was immunoSEQ multiplex PCR. The sample has around 1,100,000 clones, approximately 75% seen once. Sequenced sample: memory CD4+ T cells from PBMCs. The subset denotes: CD45RA-negative fraction. The origin of the receptors is a man between 18 and 29 years old in good health. Some clones in this sample may be carry-over from other donors' samples.

The rearrangement joins TRBV7-9 to TRBJ1-4, with 9 bases lining up with TRBD1. J was trimmed by 4 bases and V by 5 bases; bases with no gene match: 5. The germline CDR1 and CDR2 sequences are SEHNR and FQNEAQ (reference sequence). The CDR3 consists of 15 residues. Here the CDR3 DNA reads TGTGCCAGCAGCCCGTTGGACAGGGGTAATGAAAAACTGTTTTTT. Translating gives CASSPLDRGNEKLFF.

This rearrangement joins TRBV5-1 to TRBJ2-2, with D hard to call. Germline lookup yields CDR1 SGHRS and CDR2 YFSETQ. V dropped 0 bases and J dropped 4 bases, with 13 bases sitting between them. CDR3 length: 16 amino acids. CDR3 in amino acids: CASSLGPWVRTGELFF. CDR3 sequence (DNA): TGCGCCAGCAGCTTGGGGCCCTGGGTTCGCACCGGGGAGCTGTTTTTT.

The chain combines TRBV7-3 with TRBJ2-3; D is unclear. The length of the CDR3 is 13 residues. Germline V CDR1 and CDR2: SGHTA, FQGTGA. Trimming removed 5 bases from V and 3 bases from J, with 9 bases in between. CDR3 sequence (DNA): TGTGCCAGCAGCCGAACTTGGACAGATACGCAGTATTTT. Protein: CASSRTWTDTQYF.

In this sample, this clone turned up once. This chain uses TRBV5-1 with TRBJ1-2, with TRBD1 identical over 8 bases. The CDR3 runs to 16 residues. The V gene end was trimmed by 0 bases and the J gene end by 2 bases; junction bases not matched to a gene: 6. Germline V gene sequence: CDR1 SGHRS, CDR2 YFSETQ. CDR3 nucleotide sequence: TGCGCCAGCAGCTTGGGGCGACAGGGGAGGAACTATGGCTACACCTTC. This translates into CASSLGRQGRNYGYTF.

The chain recombines TRBV4-1 with TRBJ2-1, with 9 bases fitting TRBD2. This CDR3 region has 16 residues. V lost 2 bases, J lost 1 base, and 3 bases stayed unmatched. From germline, CDR1 is MGHRA and CDR2 YSYEKL. The CDR3 coding sequence is TGCGCCAGCAGCCAACTTAGCGGGAGTTCCTACAATGAGCAGTTCTTC. Amino acids: CASSQLSGSSYNEQFF.

The chain links TRBV5-4 to TRBJ2-3, with no clear D. CDR3 size: 15 residues. V lost 4 bases, J lost 0 bases, and 12 bases lay in between. Per the germline V gene, CDR1 is SGHNT and CDR2 is YYREEE (reference sequence). CDR3 sequence (DNA): TGTGCCAGCAGCCTGACCCTTTCCAGCACAGATACGCAGTATTTT. Amino acid sequence: CASSLTLSSTDTQYF.

The V call is TRBV5-1, the J call TRBJ2-5; D might be TRBD1 or TRBD2, each matching 5 bases. V was shortened by 4 bases and J by 4 bases, with 14 bases between the two germline ends. Germline V CDR1 and CDR2: SGHRS, YFSETQ. The CDR3 has 14 amino acids. Here the CDR3 DNA reads TGCGCCAGCAGCCTTATGGGGGATCGAGAGACCCAGTACTTC. It translates to CASSLMGDRETQYF.

The chain uses TRBV30 and TRBJ1-1, with TRBD1 as a possible D gene (5 bases). The CDR3 extends over 17 amino acids. V lost 1 base, J lost 0 bases, and 18 bases lay in between. Germline values: CDR1 GTSNPN, CDR2 SVGIG (reference sequence). CDR3 sequence (DNA): TGTGCCTGGAGTGAATGGCAGCAGGGCCCGGTGAACACTGAAGCTTTCTTT. It is translated as CAWSEWQQGPVNTEAFF.

CDR3 bases: TGTGCCACCAGCAGCCCCCACCGGGAACCCGGTCGAGCTTTCTTT. It yields the protein CATSSPHREPGRAFF. The chain has TRBV15 and TRBJ1-1; no clear D. V was shortened by 3 bases and J by 10 bases, with 21 bases between the two germline ends. The germline gives CDR1 LNHNV, CDR2 YYDKDF (reference sequence). The CDR3 length is 15 residues.

This chain links TRBV19 with TRBJ1-2; the D is unclear. Germline CDR1 LNHDA, CDR2 SQIVND (reference sequence). This CDR3 spans 17 amino acids. The ends were cut back, 5 bases at V and 0 bases at J, with 19 bases in the middle. This CDR3 is CASSPAASGAPNYGYTF. The CDR3 DNA follows: TGTGCCAGTAGTCCGGCGGCCTCAGGAGCCCCTAACTATGGCTACACCTTC.

The chain carries TRBV4-3 and TRBJ2-7, with 8 positions matching TRBD1. The ends lost 2 bases at V and 7 bases at J; junction bases unmatched: 10. The CDR3 is 15 amino acids. Germline V gives CDR1 LGHNA, CDR2 YSLEER. CDR3 in DNA: TGCGCCAGCAGCCAACACCGGGACAGGCTTTATGAGCAGTACTTC. This encodes CASSQHRDRLYEQYF.

This rearrangement joins TRBV11-2 to TRBJ1-1, with D unclear. The CDR3 contains 14 residues. Per germline, CDR1 SGHAT and CDR2 FQNNGV. Trimming took off 4 bases at V and 5 bases at J, with 14 bases between the two ends. CDR3 protein: CASSSEVIWTEAFF. As DNA, the CDR3 is TGTGCCAGCAGCTCCGAAGTGATTTGGACTGAAGCTTTCTTT.

The chain joins TRBV2 to TRBJ1-6; D gene uncertain. This CDR3 contains 16 residues. The germline V and J ends were trimmed by 3 bases and 10 bases, with 19 bases remaining between them. The germline V gene has CDR1 SNHLY and CDR2 FYNNEI. In DNA form, the CDR3 reads TGTGCCAGCAGTGATTCCCTTGATCCCCGTCGGTCACCCCTCCACTTT. Amino acids: CASSDSLDPRRSPLHF.

Worth noting for this clone: Other DNA sequences in this sample translate to the same CDR3. The rearrangement uses TRBV5-1 and TRBJ2-5; 8 bases are a match to TRBD2. The CDR3 contains 16 residues. Germline assignment: CDR1 SGHRS and CDR2 YFSETQ. J gave up 0 bases and V 1 base, and 5 bases lay outside the gene matches. CDR3 nucleotides: TGCGCCAGCAGCTTGCTGGCGGGGGGAAACCAAGAGACCCAGTACTTC. This gives the protein CASSLLAGGNQETQYF.

Written as DNA, the CDR3 is TGTGCCAGCAGTCCAACAGGGGTCAGCGAGACCCAGTACTTC. Its translation is CASSPTGVSETQYF. The chain joins TRBV6-6 to TRBJ2-5; 7 bases are a match to TRBD1. V gave up 5 bases and J gave up 5 bases; unmatched junction bases: 8. CDR3 length equals 14 residues. Germline CDR1 and CDR2: MNHNY and SVGAGI (reference sequence).

The chain uses TRBV27 and TRBJ2-7; unclear D gene. The CDR3 runs to 13 residues. Germline CDR1 reads MNHEY; CDR2 reads SMNVEV (reference sequence). V was trimmed by 5 bases and J by 3 bases, leaving 11 bases between them. CDR3 protein: CASSKDGIYEQYF. CDR3 bases: TGTGCCAGCAGTAAAGACGGAATCTACGAGCAGTACTTC.

The rearrangement links TRBV7-2 to TRBJ2-2; no clear D. V was shortened by 11 bases and J by 0 bases, with 13 bases between the two germline ends. The CDR3 has 14 amino acids. CDR1 is SGHTA, CDR2 FQGNSA, per germline. The CDR3 sequence: CAYRRTPNTGELFF. The CDR3 DNA is TGTGCCTATCGGCGTACTCCGAACACCGGGGAGCTGTTTTTT.

Worth noting for this clone: A single base separates this from a much larger clone, so it may be a read error. This chain links TRBV30 with TRBJ2-7; no clear D gene. Germline CDR1 reads GTSNPN; CDR2 reads SVGIG (reference sequence). Trimming stripped 0 bases from V and 4 bases from J, with 13 bases between. The CDR3 consists of 14 residues. CDR3 in DNA: TGTGCCTGGAGTGTGGAGACATGGCATTACGAGCAGTACTTC. Amino acid sequence: CAWSVETWHYEQYF.

Comments on this clone: Other DNA sequences within the sample encode an identical CDR3. The V gene is TRBV5-4, the J gene TRBJ2-3; no definite D call. CDR1 and CDR2 from the germline V gene are SGHNT and YYREEE (reference sequence). V was shortened by 0 bases and J by 4 bases, with 3 bases between the two germline ends. The CDR3 extends over 12 amino acids. The CDR3 is CASSLAADTQYF. The CDR3 nucleotides read TGTGCCAGCAGCTTGGCCGCAGATACGCAGTATTTT. Full variable domain (remainder filled in from reference TRBV5-4 and TRBJ2-3): ETGVTQSPTHLIKTRGQQVTLRCSSQSGHNTVSWYQQALGQGPQFIFQYYREEENGRGNFPPRFSGLQFPNYSSELNVNALELDDSALYLCASSLAADTQYFGPGTRLTVL.

The chain employs TRBV10-3 and TRBJ1-5; possibly TRBD1 for D (6 bases). The V gene lost 6 bases and the J gene lost 3 bases, with 9 bases spanning the gap. Germline assignment: CDR1 ENHRY and CDR2 SYGVKD. The CDR3 runs 13 residues. DNA of the CDR3: TGTGCCATCAGGCGGGACATCAATCAGCCCCAGCATTTT. Encoded protein: CAIRRDINQPQHF.

The CDR3 DNA sequence: TGTGCCAGCAGAAAAGACGATCGAGGGGGCAATGAGCAGTTCTTC. Translating it yields CASRKDDRGGNEQFF. The chain has TRBV6-5 and TRBJ2-1, with TRBD1 as a possible D gene (6 bases). The CDR3 extends over 15 amino acids. Trimming left V 6 bases short and J 6 bases short, with 18 bases between. Germline CDR1 MNHEY, CDR2 SVGAGI.

The chain combines TRBV2 with TRBJ2-7; a weak D match, TRBD2 (5 bases). From germline, CDR1 is SNHLY and CDR2 FYNNEI. Deletions cut 6 bases from V and 2 bases from J, with 8 bases between. The CDR3 is made up of 12 amino acids. This CDR3 reads CASRVLAYEQYF. Written as DNA, the CDR3 is TGTGCCAGCAGGGTACTAGCCTACGAGCAGTACTTC. Full variable domain (outside the CDR3, taken from reference TRBV2 and TRBJ2-7): EPEVTQTPSHQVTQMGQEVILRCVPISNHLYFYWYRQILGQKVEFLVSFYNNEISEKSEIFDDQFSVERPDGSNFTLKIRSTKLEDSAMYFCASRVLAYEQYFGPGTRLTVT.

V and J are TRBV27 and TRBJ2-2; D might be TRBD1 (5 bases). The CDR3 loop spans 14 amino acids. Trimming shortened V by 6 bases and J by 2 bases, and 10 bases separated the two germline ends. Per the germline V gene, CDR1 is MNHEY and CDR2 is SMNVEV (reference sequence). The CDR3 here is CASRYRFNTGELFF. CDR3 DNA sequence: TGTGCCAGCAGGTACAGGTTCAACACCGGGGAGCTGTTTTTT.

The chain is built from TRBV11-2 and TRBJ1-1; perhaps TRBD1 as D (6 bases). Germline CDR1 reads SGHAT; CDR2 reads FQNNGV. This CDR3 is 15 amino acids long. Trimming left V 4 bases short and J 3 bases short, with 15 bases between. In nucleotides, the CDR3 is TGTGCCAGCAGCTCCCAACAGGGTTCGTACACTGAAGCTTTCTTT. This codes for CASSSQQGSYTEAFF.

In this sample, this clone turned up a few times. The chain is built from TRBV11-3 and TRBJ2-4; no reliable D call. The CDR3 is made up of 20 amino acids. Germline CDR1 reads SGHNT; CDR2 reads YENEEA. Trimming took off 0 bases at V and 0 bases at J, with 21 bases between the two ends. The CDR3 loop reads CASSLDPEGTYKLAKNIQYF. As DNA, the CDR3 is TGTGCCAGCAGCTTAGATCCGGAAGGAACCTATAAGCTAGCCAAAAACATTCAGTACTTC.

The chain employs TRBV7-2 and TRBJ2-2; perhaps TRBD1 as D (5 bases). The CDR3 has 16 amino acids. V was shortened by 1 base and J by 5 bases, with 14 bases between the two germline ends. Per germline, CDR1 SGHTA and CDR2 FQGNSA. The CDR3 here is CASSLGAGLRTGELFF. CDR3 in DNA: TGTGCCAGCAGCTTAGGGGCAGGGCTGAGAACCGGGGAGCTGTTTTTT.

There are many counts of this clone. This chain connects TRBV11-3 to TRBJ1-1; D remains ambiguous. Germline V gene lookup returns CDR1 SGHNT and CDR2 YENEEA. The CDR3 has 13 residues. Trimming took 1 base from V and 11 from J, leaving 14 bases between them. For the CDR3, the DNA is TGTGCCAGCAGCTTAGCCCCGGACCTAAGGGCTTTCTTT. This codes for CASSLAPDLRAFF.